This T cell receptor beta chain comes out of a study of Ad26.COV2.S vaccination and SARS-CoV-2 variants listed by TCRdb under 2021. A note on the overall study: Donors in the vaccine arm were drawn from COV1001, a phase I-IIa trial of Ad26.COV2.S in healthy adults that was multicentre, randomized, double-blind and placebo-controlled. Ad26.COV2.S was administered intramuscularly at 5 x 10^10 or 1 x 10^11 viral particles, either as a single shot or as two shots given 56 days apart. TCRbeta repertoire sequencing was used to assess the specificity and breadth of SARS-CoV-2-reactive T cell receptors after Ad26.COV2.S vaccination. A total of around 32 samples were included in the TCR-sequenced set, comprising around 19 Ad26.COV2.S vaccine recipients, 5 placebo recipients and 8 SARS-CoV-2 convalescent individuals. Trial participants were randomized into five groups of five: low-dose or high-dose Ad26.COV2.S given once or twice, or placebo on both occasions. Investigators did not know the trial group allocation while performing experiments and assessing outcomes. Study-level results and caveats: It was noted by the authors that total T cell responses may have been underestimated by the TCR breadth and depth analyses. The study was not powered to compare responses between vaccine doses or regimens. Substantial breadth of spike-specific CD8+ and CD4+ T cell responses was reported after vaccination. Comparable non-spike TCR breadth was observed between vaccine and placebo recipients, consistent with only spike being contained in the vaccine. Higher spike-specific TCR breadth was observed in Ad26.COV2.S recipients than in placebo recipients (P = 0.0014).

Comment on this clone: What antigen it recognizes has not been identified. Base qualities are missing; no much larger clone stands one base away.

The meaning of the sample's treatment or condition label: approximately 18 received Ad26.COV2.S at low or high dose, single or two shots; 5 received placebo; per-sample allocation not given. For vaccine and placebo recipients, repertoires were sequenced using samples collected on day 63 after the first injection. Cohort 1b enrolled 25 to 30 adults aged 18-55 years at a single site in Boston, USA, between 29 July and 7 August 2020. Ad26.COV2.S was a replication-incompetent adenovirus type 26 vector expressing a prefusion-stabilized SARS-CoV-2 spike protein from the original Wuhan strain. TCRbeta CDR3 regions were sequenced with the immunoSEQ Assay. After extraction, genomic DNA underwent amplification by bias-controlled multiplex PCR, followed by high-throughput sequencing. The study's own analysis went as follows. To quantify the absolute abundance of each unique TCRbeta CDR3 region, sequences were collapsed and filtered. Usable DNA was measured by amplifying reference genes present in all nucleated cells, and TCRbeta template counts were normalized to that usable DNA to estimate T cell fraction. Repertoire TCRs were annotated as SARS-CoV-2-specific by exact matching of V gene, CDR3 amino acid sequence and J gene to a known reactive TCR set. The reference SARS-CoV-2 TCR set was derived from MIRA and filtered for enrichment in COVID-19-positive ImmuneCODE repertoires, a step that removed public or cross-reactive TCRs. Using the MIRA antigens, annotated TCRs were further analysed by specific ORF or by position within an ORF. Depth was the summed frequency of annotated unique rearrangements, while breadth was defined as annotated unique rearrangements over total unique productive rearrangements. TCR breadth was compared between groups using two-sided Wilcoxon rank-sum tests. The clones in this table, taken by TCRdb from immuneACCESS, are in-frame only. Not every clone is retained; where verified, under half of the shortfall comes from an unresolved V gene, and the cause of the rest is unknown. The V and J calls and clone size were taken over from that table, and D and trimming were inferred from the DNA. This sample comprises about 250,000 clones, 87% of them detected only once. The ten biggest clones cover under 3% of the sample.

Spanning cysteine to phenylalanine, the CDR3 consists of 16 amino acids. Of the read, only the CDR3 DNA is kept; its 48 bases are in frame from base 1. From the germline V gene (reference sequence), CDR1 is LNHDA and CDR2 is SQIVND. The V end gives up 4 bases and the J end 6 bases, leaving 8 bases in the junction not matched to a gene. Sequencing used peripheral blood, obtained in a trial of Ad26.COV2.S vaccine versus placebo. This sequence was found in a person between 18 and 65 years old who received the Ad26.COV2.S COVID-19 vaccine or a placebo. The sequence joins TRBV19 to TRBJ2-1, with 11 junctional bases fitting TRBD2. The DNA sequence follows: TGTGCCAGTAGTACCTTTAGCGGGAGGGCCGCCAATGAGCAGTTCTTC. Its coded protein is CASSTFSGRAANEQFF.